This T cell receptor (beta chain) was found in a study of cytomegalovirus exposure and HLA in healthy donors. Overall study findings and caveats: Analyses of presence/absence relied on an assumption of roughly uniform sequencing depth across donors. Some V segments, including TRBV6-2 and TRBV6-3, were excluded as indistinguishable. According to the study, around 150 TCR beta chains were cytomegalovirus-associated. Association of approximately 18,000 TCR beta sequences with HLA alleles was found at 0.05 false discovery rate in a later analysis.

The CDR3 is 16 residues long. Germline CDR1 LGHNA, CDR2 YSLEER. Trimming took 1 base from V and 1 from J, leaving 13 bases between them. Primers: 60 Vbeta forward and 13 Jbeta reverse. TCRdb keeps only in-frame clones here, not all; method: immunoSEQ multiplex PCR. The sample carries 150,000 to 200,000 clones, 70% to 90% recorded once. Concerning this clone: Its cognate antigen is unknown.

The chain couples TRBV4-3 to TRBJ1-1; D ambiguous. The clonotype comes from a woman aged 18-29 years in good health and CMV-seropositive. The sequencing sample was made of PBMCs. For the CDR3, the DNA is TGCGCCAGCAGCCAAGCCCGATTTAGCGGGAACACTGAAGCTTTCTTT. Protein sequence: CASSQARFSGNTEAFF.